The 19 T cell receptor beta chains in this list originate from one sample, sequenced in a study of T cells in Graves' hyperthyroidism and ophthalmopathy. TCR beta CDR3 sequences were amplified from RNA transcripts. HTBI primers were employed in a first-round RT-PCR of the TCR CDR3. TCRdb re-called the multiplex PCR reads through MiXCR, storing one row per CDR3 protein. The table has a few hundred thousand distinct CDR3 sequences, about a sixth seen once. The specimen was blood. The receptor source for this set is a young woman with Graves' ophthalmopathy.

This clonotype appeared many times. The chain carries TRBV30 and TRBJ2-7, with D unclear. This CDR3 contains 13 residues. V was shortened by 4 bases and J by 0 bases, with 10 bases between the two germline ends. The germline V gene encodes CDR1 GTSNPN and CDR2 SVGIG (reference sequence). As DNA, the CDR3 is TGTGCCTGGATTCCCCGGAGCTCCTACGAGCAGTACTTC. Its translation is CAWIPRSSYEQYF.

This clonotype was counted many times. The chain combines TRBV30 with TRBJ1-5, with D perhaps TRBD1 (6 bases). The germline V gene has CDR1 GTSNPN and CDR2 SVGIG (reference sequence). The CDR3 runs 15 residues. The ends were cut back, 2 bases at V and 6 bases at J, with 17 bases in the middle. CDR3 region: CAWSTNRDLAQPQHF. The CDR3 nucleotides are TGTGCCTGGAGTACGAACAGGGATTTGGCTCAGCCCCAGCATTTT.

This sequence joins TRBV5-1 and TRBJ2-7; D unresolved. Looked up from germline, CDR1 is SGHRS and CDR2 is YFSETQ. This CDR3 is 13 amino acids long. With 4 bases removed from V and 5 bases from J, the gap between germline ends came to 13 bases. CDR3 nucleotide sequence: TGCGCCAGCAGCCCCCTTTATATGAACGAGCAGTACTTC. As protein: CASSPLYMNEQYF.

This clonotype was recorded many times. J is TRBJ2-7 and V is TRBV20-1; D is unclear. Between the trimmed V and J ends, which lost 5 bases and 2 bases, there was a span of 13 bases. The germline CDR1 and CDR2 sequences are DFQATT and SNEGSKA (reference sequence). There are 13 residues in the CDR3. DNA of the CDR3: TGCAGTGCTCCACGGGCTAATACCTACGAGCAGTACTTC. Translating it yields CSAPRANTYEQYF.

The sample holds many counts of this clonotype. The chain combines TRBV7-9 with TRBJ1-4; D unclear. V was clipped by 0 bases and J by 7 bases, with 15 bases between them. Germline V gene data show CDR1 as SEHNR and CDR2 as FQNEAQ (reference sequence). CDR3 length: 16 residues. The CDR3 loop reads CASSLASPGGGEKLFF. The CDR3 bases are TGTGCCAGCAGCTTAGCTTCGCCAGGCGGAGGTGAAAAACTGTTTTTT.

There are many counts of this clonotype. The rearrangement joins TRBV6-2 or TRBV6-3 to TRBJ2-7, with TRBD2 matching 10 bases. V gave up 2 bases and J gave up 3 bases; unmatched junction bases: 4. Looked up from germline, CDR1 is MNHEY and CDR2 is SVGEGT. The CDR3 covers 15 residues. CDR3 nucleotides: TGTGCCAGCAGTTACGGGACTAGCGTATACTACGAGCAGTACTTC. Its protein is CASSYGTSVYYEQYF.

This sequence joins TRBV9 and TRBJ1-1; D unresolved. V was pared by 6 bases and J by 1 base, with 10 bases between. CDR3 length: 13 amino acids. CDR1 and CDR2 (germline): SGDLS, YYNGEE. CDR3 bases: TGTGCCAGCAACCGAGCAGAGAACACTGAAGCTTTCTTT. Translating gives CASNRAENTEAFF. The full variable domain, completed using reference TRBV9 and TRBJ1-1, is DSGVTQTPKHLITATGQRVTLRCSPRSGDLSVYWYQQSLDQGLQFLIQYYNGEERAKGNILERFSAQQFPDLHSELNLSSLELGDSALYFCASNRAENTEAFFGQGTRLTVV.

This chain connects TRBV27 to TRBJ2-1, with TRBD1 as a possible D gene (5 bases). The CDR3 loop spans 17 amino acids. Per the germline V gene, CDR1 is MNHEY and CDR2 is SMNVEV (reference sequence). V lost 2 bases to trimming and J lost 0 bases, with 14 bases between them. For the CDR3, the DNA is TGTGCCAGCAGTTTACTACAGGATTTGAGCTCCTACAATGAGCAGTTCTTC. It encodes CASSLLQDLSSYNEQFF.

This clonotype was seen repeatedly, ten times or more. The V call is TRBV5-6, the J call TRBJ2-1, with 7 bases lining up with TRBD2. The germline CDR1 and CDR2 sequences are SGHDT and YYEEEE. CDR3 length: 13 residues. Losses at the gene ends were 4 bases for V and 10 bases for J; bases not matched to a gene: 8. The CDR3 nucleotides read TGTGCCAGCAGCGTTGGGTGGGGGGGAGAGCAGTTCTTC. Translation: CASSVGWGGEQFF.

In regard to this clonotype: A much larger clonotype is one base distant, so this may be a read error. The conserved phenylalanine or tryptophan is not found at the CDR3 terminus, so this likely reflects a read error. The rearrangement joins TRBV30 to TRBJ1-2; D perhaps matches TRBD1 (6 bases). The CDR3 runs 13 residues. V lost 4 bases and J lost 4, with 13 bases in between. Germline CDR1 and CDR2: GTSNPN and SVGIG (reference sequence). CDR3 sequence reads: CAWTPQGGYGYTL. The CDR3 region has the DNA TGTGCCTGGACCCCACAGGGTGGCTATGGCTACACCCTC.

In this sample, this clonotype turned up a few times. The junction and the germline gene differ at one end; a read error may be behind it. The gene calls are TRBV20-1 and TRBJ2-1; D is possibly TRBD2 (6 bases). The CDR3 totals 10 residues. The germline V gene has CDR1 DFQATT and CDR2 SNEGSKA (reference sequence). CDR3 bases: TGCAGTGCTCGAGAGGAGGGTACGTTCTTC. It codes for CSAREEGTFF.

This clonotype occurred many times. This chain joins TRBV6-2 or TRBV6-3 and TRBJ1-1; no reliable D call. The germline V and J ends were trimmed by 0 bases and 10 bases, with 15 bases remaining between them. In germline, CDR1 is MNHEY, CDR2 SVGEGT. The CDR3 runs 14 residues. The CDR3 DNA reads TGTGCCAGCAGTTACTCTTGGGCAAGTAAGGGAGCTTTCTTT. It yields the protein CASSYSWASKGAFF.

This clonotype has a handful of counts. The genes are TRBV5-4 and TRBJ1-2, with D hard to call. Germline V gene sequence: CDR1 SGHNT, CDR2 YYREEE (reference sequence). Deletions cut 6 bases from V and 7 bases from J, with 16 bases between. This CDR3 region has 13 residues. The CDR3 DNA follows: TGTGCCAGCACCAGAGAGAGCGATACTGGCTACACCTTC. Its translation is CASTRESDTGYTF.

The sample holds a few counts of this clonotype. In nucleotides, the CDR3 is TGTGCCAGCAGCGGGAGGGCGGGACTAGCGGGAGACGAGCAGTACTTC. Protein sequence: CASSGRAGLAGDEQYF. V is TRBV7-8 and J is TRBJ2-7, with 14 bases that match TRBD2. In germline, CDR1 is SGHVS, CDR2 FQNEAQ. The J segment lost 5 bases and the V segment lost 5 bases, leaving 8 bases of the junction unmatched. This CDR3 spans 16 amino acids.

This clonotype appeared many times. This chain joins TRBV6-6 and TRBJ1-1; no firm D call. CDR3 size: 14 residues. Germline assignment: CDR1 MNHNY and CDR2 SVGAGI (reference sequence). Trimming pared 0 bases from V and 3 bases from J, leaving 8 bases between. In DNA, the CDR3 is TGTGCCAGCAGTTACTCGCTAGGAGACACTGAAGCTTTCTTT. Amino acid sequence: CASSYSLGDTEAFF.

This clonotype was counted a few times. DNA for the CDR3: TGTGCCAGCAGCCCGGCCGGGACAAAATACTTTGAAGCTTTCTTT. It translates to CASSPAGTKYFEAFF. The chain is built from TRBV3-1 and TRBJ1-1, with D possibly being TRBD1 (6 bases). CDR3 length equals 15 residues. CDR1 is LGHDT, CDR2 YNNKEL, per germline (reference sequence). Trimming stripped 4 bases from V and 7 bases from J, with 19 bases between. The whole variable domain, remainder taken from reference TRBV3-1 and TRBJ1-1, is DTAVSQTPKYLVTQMGNDKSIKCEQNLGHDTMYWYKQDSKKFLKIMFSYNNKELIINETVPNRFSPKSPDKAHLNLHINSLELGDSAVYFCASSPAGTKYFEAFFGQGTRLTVV.

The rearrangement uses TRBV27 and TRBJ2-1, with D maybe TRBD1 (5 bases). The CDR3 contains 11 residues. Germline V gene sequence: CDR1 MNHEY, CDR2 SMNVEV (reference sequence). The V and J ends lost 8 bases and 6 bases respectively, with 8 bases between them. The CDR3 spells CASHQGNEQFF. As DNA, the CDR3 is TGTGCCAGCCACCAGGGCAATGAGCAGTTCTTC.

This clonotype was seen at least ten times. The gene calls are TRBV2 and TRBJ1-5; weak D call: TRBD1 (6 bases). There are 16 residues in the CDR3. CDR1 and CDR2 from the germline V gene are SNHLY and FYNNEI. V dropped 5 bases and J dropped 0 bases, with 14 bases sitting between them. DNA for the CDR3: TGTGCCAGCAGTCGGCGGGGGGGCCTTAGCAATCAGCCCCAGCATTTT. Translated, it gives CASSRRGGLSNQPQHF.

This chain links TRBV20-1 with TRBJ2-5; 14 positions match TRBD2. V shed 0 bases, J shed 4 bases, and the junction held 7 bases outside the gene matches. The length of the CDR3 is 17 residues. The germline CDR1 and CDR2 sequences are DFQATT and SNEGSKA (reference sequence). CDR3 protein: CSARERAGLAGGETQYF. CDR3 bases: TGCAGTGCTAGAGAGCGCGCCGGACTAGCGGGAGGAGAGACCCAGTACTTC.